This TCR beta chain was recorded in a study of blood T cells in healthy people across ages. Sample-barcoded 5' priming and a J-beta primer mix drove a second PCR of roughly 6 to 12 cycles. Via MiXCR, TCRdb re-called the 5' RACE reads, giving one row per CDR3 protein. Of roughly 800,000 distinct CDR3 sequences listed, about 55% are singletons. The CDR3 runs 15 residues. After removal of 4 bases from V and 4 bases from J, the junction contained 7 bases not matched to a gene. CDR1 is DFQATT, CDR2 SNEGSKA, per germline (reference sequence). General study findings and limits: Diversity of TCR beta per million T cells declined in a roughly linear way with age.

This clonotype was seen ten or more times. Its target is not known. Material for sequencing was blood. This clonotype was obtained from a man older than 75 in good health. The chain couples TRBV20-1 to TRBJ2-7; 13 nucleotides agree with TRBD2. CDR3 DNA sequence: TGCAGTGCTACAAAGACTAGCGGGAGGAGGTACGAGCAGTACTTC. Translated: CSATKTSGRRYEQYF.